What follows is one T cell receptor (beta chain) and its context. The target antigen is unknown. These data are taken from a study of cytomegalovirus exposure and HLA in healthy donors. General study findings and limits: The HLA-A and HLA-B alleles of most subjects were reportedly predicted accurately from TCR beta sequences.

Donors were nominally healthy when sampled, though unrecorded immune exposures were likely. In the PCR, 60 Vbeta and 13 Jbeta primers were used. The table came from immunoSEQ multiplex PCR; TCRdb's copy has only in-frame clones and leaves some out. The sample consists of hundreds of thousands of clones, just under 85% of them appearing once. Input material: PBMCs. This receptor was obtained from a woman aged 35 to 49 in good health and CMV-seronegative.

This CDR3 reads CASSLLGNEQFF. CDR3 DNA sequence: TGTGCCAGTAGTCTCCTCGGGAATGAGCAGTTCTTC. This rearrangement joins TRBV19 to TRBJ2-1, with unresolved D. V lost 5 bases and J 7 bases, leaving 9 bases between the germline ends. CDR1 is LNHDA, CDR2 SQIVND, per germline (reference sequence). The CDR3 has 12 amino acids.